This T cell receptor (beta chain) was captured in a study of blood T cell repertoires in COVID-19. Per germline, CDR1 MNHNS and CDR2 SASEGT. V shed 3 bases and J 6 bases; nucleotides not matched to a gene: 7. This CDR3 spans 14 amino acids. Original data processing: Amplification of reference gene primers was used by the study to estimate nucleated cell counts. Method: immunoSEQ multiplex PCR; TCRdb's copy keeps in-frame clones and lacks some. The DNA was the basis for D and trimming; V, J and clone size are from that table. The repertoire holds approximately 100,000 clones, with about 88% as singletons.

This chain uses TRBV6-1 with TRBJ1-1, with TRBD1 matching over 7 bases. The sequence was obtained from a woman in her fifties or sixties with acute or convalescent COVID-19. The sequenced material came from peripheral blood. As DNA, the CDR3 is TGTGCCAGCAGTGATTTCAACAGGGGCGCTGAAGCTTTCTTT. It translates to CASSDFNRGAEAFF.